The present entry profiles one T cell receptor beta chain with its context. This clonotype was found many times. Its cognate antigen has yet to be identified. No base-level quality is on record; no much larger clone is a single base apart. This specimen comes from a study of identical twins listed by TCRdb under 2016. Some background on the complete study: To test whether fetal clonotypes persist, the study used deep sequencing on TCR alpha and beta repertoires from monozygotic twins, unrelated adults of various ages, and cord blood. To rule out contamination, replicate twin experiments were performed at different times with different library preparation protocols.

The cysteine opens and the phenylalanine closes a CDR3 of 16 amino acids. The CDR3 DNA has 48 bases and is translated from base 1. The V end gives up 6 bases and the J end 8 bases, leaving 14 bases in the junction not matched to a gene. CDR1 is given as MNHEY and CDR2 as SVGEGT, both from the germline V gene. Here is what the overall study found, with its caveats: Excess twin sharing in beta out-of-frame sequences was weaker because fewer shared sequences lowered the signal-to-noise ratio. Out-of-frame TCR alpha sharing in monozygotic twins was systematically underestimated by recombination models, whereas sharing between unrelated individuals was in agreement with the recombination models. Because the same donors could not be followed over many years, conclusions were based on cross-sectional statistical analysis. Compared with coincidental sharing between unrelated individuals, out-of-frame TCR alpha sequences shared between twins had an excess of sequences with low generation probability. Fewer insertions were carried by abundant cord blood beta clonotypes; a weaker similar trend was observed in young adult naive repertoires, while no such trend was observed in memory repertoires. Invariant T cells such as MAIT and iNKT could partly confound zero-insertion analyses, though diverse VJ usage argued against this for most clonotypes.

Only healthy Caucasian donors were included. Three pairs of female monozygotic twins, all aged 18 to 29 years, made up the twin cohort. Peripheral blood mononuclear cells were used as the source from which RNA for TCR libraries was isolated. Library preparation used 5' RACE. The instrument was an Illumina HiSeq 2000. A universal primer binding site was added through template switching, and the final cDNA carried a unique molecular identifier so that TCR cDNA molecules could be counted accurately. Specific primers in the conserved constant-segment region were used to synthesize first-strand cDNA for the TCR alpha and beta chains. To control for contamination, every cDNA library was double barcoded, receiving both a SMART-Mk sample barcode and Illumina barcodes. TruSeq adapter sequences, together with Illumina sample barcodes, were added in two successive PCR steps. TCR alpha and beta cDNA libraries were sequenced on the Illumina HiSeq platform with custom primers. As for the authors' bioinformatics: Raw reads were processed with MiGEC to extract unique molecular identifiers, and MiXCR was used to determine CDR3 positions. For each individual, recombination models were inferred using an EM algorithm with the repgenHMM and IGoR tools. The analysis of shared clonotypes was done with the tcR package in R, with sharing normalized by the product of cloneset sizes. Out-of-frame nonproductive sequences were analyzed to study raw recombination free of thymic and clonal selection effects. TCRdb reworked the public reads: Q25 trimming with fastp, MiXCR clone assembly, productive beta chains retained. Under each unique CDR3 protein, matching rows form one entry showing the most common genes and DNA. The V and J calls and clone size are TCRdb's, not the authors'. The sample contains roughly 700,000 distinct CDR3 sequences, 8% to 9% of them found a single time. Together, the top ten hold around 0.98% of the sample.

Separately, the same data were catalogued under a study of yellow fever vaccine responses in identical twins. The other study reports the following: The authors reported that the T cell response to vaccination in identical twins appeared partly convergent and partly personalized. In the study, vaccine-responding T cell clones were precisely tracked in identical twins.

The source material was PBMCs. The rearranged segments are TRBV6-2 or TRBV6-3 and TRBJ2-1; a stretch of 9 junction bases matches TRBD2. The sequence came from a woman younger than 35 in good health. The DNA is TGTGCCAGCAGCCGAGACGGGACTAGCTATGTCGATGAGCAGTTCTTC. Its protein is CASSRDGTSYVDEQFF.